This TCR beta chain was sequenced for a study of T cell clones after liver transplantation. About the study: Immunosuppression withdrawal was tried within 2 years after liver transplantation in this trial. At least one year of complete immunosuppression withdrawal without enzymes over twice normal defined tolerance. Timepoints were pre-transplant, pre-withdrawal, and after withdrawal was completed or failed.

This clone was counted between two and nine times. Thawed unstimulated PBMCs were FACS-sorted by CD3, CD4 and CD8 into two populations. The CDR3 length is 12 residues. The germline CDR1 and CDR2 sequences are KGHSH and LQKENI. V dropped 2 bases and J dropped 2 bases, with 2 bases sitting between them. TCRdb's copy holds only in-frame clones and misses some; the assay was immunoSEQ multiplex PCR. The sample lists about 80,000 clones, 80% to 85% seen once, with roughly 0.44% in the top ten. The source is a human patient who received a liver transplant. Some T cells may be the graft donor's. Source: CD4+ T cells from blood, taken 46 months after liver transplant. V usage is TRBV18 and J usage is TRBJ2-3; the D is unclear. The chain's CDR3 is CASSPDTDTQYF. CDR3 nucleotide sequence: TGTGCCAGCTCACCAGACACAGATACGCAGTATTTT. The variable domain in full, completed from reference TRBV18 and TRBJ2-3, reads NAGVMQNPRHLVRRRGQEARLRCSPMKGHSHVYWYRQLPEEGLKFMVYLQKENIIDESGMPKERFSAEFPKEGPSILRIQQVVRGDSAAYFCASSPDTDTQYFGPGTRLTVL.